The table lists the clone carrying this T cell receptor (beta chain) with a few counts. The antigen is unknown. One entry per CDR3 protein results from TCRdb running MiXCR on the reads. The table records 450,000 to 550,000 distinct CDR3 sequences, roughly 43% of them present only once. These data come from a study of T cell repertoires in cytomegalovirus infection. Turning to the study itself: Well-studied HLA-B-restricted epitopes and recently identified HLA-C-restricted epitopes of CMV were both used in the study. Matching HLA type, along with CMV infection, was indicated by public TCR beta signatures.

Regarding the study as a whole: HLA-C-restricted CMV-specific TCR beta clonotypes prevailed in the ex vivo response. The cumulative frequency of public TCR beta families identified carriers of CMV plus the relevant HLA.

V was pared by 5 bases and J by 5 bases, with 10 bases between. CDR1 SGHVS and CDR2 FNYEAQ come from the germline V gene. This CDR3 is 13 amino acids long. The receptor was derived from a human donor in good health (CMV status not recorded). Some clones in this sample may be carry-over from other donors' samples. The material sequenced was cultured PBMCs, taken from culture after CMV antigen stimulation. The chain couples TRBV7-6 to TRBJ1-5; D uncertain. CDR3 loop: CASSPGDHQPQHF. CDR3 sequence (DNA): TGTGCCAGCAGCCCCGGGGATCATCAGCCCCAGCATTTT.